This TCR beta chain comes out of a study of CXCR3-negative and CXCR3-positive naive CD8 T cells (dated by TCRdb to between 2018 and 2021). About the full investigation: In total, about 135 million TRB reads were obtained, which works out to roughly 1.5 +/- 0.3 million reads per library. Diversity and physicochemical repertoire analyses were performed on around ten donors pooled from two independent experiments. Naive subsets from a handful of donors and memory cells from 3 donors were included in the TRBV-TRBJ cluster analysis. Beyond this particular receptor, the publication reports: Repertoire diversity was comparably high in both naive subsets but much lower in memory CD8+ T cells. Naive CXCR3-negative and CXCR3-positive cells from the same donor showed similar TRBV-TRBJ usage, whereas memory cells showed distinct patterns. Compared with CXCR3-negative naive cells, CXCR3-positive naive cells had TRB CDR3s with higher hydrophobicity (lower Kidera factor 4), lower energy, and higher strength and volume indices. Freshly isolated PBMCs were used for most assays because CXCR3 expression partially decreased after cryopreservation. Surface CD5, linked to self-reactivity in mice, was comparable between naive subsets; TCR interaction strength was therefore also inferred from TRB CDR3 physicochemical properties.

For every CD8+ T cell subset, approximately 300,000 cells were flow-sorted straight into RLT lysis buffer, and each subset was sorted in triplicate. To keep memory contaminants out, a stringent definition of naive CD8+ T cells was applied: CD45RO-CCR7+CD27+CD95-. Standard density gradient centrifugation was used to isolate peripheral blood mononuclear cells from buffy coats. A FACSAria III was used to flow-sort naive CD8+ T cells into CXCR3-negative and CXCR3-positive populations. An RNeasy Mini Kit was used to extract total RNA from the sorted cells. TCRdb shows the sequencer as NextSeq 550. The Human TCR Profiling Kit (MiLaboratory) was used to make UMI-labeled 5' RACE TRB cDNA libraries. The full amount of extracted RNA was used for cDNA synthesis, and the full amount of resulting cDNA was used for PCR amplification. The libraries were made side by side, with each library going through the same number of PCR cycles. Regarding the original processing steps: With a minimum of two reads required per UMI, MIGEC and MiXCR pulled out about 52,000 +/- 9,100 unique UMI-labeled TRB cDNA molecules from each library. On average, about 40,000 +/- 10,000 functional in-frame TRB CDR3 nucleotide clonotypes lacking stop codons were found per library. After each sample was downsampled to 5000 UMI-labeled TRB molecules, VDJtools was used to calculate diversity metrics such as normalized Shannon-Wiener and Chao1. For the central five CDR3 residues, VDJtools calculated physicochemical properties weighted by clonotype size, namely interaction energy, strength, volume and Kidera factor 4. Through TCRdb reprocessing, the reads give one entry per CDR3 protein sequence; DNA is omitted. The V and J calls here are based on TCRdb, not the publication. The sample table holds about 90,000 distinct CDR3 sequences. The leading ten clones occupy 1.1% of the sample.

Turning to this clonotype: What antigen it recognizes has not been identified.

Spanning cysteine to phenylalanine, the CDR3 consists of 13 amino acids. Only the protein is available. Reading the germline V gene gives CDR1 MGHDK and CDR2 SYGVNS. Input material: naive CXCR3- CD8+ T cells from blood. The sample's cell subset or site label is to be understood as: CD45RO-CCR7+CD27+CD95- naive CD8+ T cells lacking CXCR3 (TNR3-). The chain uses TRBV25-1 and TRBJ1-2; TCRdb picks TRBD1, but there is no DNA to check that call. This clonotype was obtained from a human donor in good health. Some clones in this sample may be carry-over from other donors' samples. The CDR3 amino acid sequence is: CASSESGAQGYTF.